This TCR beta chain originates from a study of human T cells and chemical hapten exposure (dated by TCRdb to about 2021). Study-level background: For sensitization, 2% DPC in acetone was applied to a 2 cm by 2 cm area of upper inner arm skin. Throughout the study period of about 23 weeks, patients also received therapeutic DPC doses to the scalp every week. Patch tests used Finn chambers with 0.01% DPC on the upper back, scored after 6 days by International Contact Dermatitis Research Group standards. The patient cohort, mostly female, included alopecia areata with under or over 50% scalp involvement, alopecia totalis and alopecia universalis. Libraries were pooled for sequencing, and variation in per-sample TCR yields was attributed mainly to small differences in library volumes within the pool. The study tracked peripheral blood TCR repertoire changes in vivo during primary and secondary sensitization to the hapten diphenylcyclopropenone (DPC) in alopecia patients. Patient blood was sampled pre-sensitization (week 0) and at 2, 6 and about 24 weeks after DPC sensitization. Roughly 30 alopecia patients gave blood for TCR sequencing at one to four time points (pre-sensitization, 2, 6 and 24 weeks). Summary of the overall study and its limitations: All patients had alopecia, a presumed autoimmune disease, so their immune response might differ from that of healthy individuals. No change with DPC sensitization was found in the number of TCRs above 1 in 1000 frequency, and no evidence of global repertoire structure alterations was found. Significantly more large CDR3 similarity clusters were formed by expanded TCRs than by pre-sensitization or healthy control sets, consistent with antigen-driven responses. A positive correlation was found between the number of PT1 expanded TCRs and patch test score, with significance reached at thresholds 8, 16 and 32 but not 4. Repeated subsampling changed both the strength of the expansion versus patch-test correlation and the threshold at which that correlation became significant.

Inclusive of the bounding cysteine and phenylalanine, the CDR3 is 14 residues long. The read is trimmed to its CDR3 DNA, 42 bases read in frame from base 1. V is cut back by 6 bases and J by 8 bases, with 9 bases in the junction unmatched. This clonotype was counted many times. The antigen this receptor binds is unknown. No quality values exist for individual bases; no much larger clone is one base distant. Preparation of the library involved RACE. Data came from a NextSeq 500. Library preparation attached unique molecular identifiers to individual cDNA molecules for quantitative, reproducible TCR counting. From each blood RNA sample, both TCR alpha and TCR beta chains were sequenced. For the original study's pipeline: The median number of TCRs per sample was some 100,000, ranging from about 20,000 to 690,600. V, J and CDR3 annotation of the TCR reads was performed with the Decombinator software suite. For the PS versus PT1 abundance plots, all samples were subsampled to the same number of TCRs (28,000). TCRs were defined as expanded if absent before sensitization and observed at least eight times at the 2-week time point. The raw public data were reprocessed by TCRdb itself: fastp quality trimming at Q25, MiXCR clonotype calling, in-frame beta chains only. Merged by CDR3 protein, the rows form single entries marked with the most common genes and DNA. Here the V and J calls rest on TCRdb's processing, not on the authors' analysis. Counted in this sample were under 110,000 distinct CDR3 sequences; around 12% of them appeared once. The ten largest make up roughly 1.6% of the sample.

In the paper's terms, the time point label means: pre-sensitization, week 0. The label giving this sample's treatment or condition can be read as: therapeutic diphenylcyclopropenone sensitization with weekly scalp DPC. At each patch-test visit, blood was drawn before the patch test was applied. Patients were considered eligible if aged 18 to 70, diagnosed with alopecia and deemed suitable for DPC therapy, and patients were excluded if pregnant. Total RNA was isolated from unfractionated whole blood collected in Tempus Blood RNA tubes. The sequenced sample was whole blood, obtained in connection with sensitization to the hapten diphenylcyclopropenone (DPC). The clonotype comes from a woman in her fifties or sixties with alopecia areata. Some clones in this sample may be carry-over from other donors' samples. The rearrangement joined TRBV12-3 or TRBV12-4 to TRBJ1-4; TRBD1 aligns with 7 central bases. The base sequence is TGTGCCAGCAGCCGCCGACAGGGAGGCGAAAAACTGTTTTTT. Its product reads: CASSRRQGGEKLFF.